These T cell receptor beta chains were read from a single sample in a study of blood T cells in healthy people across ages. TCRdb used MiXCR to reprocess the 5' RACE reads, holding one entry per CDR3 protein. The table lists around 1,000,000 distinct CDR3 sequences, roughly a quarter of them singletons. These same data were also listed under a study on T cells of mothers and their children.

Sample: blood. The receptor source for this set is a girl between 2 and 10 years old in good health. Each CDR3 is given without its conserved first and last residue. Each record gives: J gene, V gene, CDR3 protein.

j_call: TRBJ2-1
v_call: TRBV4-1
cdr3_aa: ASSQDRLGSYNEQF

j_call: TRBJ1-2
v_call: TRBV12-3/TRBV12-4
cdr3_aa: ASSFGGGSNGYT

j_call: TRBJ2-5
v_call: TRBV12-3/TRBV12-4
cdr3_aa: ASTPTQGYQETQY

j_call: TRBJ1-1
v_call: TRBV27
cdr3_aa: ASGGDFNTEAF

j_call: .
v_call: TRBV29-1
cdr3_aa: SVEFGGRYEQY

j_call: TRBJ2-7
v_call: TRBV28
cdr3_aa: ASSFWTGGGTYEQY

j_call: TRBJ1-6
v_call: TRBV15
cdr3_aa: ATSRVSQGEALH

j_call: TRBJ2-1
v_call: TRBV29-1
cdr3_aa: SVEGGLEDSYNEQF

j_call: TRBJ1-4
v_call: TRBV20-1
cdr3_aa: SAMERSNEKLF

j_call: .
v_call: TRBV28
cdr3_aa: ASSRPQAILRKGQF

j_call: TRBJ1-4
v_call: TRBV7-9
cdr3_aa: ASSLVNRGNEKLF

j_call: TRBJ1-6
v_call: TRBV4-3
cdr3_aa: ASSQDLTTGPHSPLH

j_call: TRBJ2-3
v_call: TRBV4-2
cdr3_aa: ASSQSRPDTQY

j_call: TRBJ2-7
v_call: TRBV29-1
cdr3_aa: SVETGGPYEQY

j_call: TRBJ2-1
v_call: TRBV11-2
cdr3_aa: ASSLDRLAGGHEQF

j_call: TRBJ2-7
v_call: TRBV3-1
cdr3_aa: ASGPAGGGEQY

j_call: TRBJ2-7
v_call: TRBV20-1
cdr3_aa: SAADREYEQY

j_call: .
v_call: TRBV2
cdr3_aa: ASEGDREPNEQF

j_call: TRBJ2-7
v_call: TRBV28
cdr3_aa: ASSRTGATYEQY

j_call: TRBJ1-6
v_call: TRBV7-6
cdr3_aa: ASSSLTREVSPLH

j_call: TRBJ2-7
v_call: TRBV7-9
cdr3_aa: ASSLFLGKAYEQY

j_call: TRBJ2-5
v_call: TRBV10-3
cdr3_aa: AISPLAGIETQY

j_call: TRBJ2-3
v_call: TRBV27
cdr3_aa: ASRPDWAENTDTQY

j_call: TRBJ2-3
v_call: TRBV5-1
cdr3_aa: ASSPGFQGRGTDTQY

j_call: TRBJ2-2
v_call: TRBV28
cdr3_aa: ASSFGEITNTGELF

j_call: TRBJ1-2
v_call: TRBV19
cdr3_aa: ASSTTGGDGYT

j_call: TRBJ2-5
v_call: TRBV7-6
cdr3_aa: ASSLAVWEKETQY

j_call: .
v_call: TRBV11-2
cdr3_aa: ASSSYTSGGPNEQF

j_call: TRBJ1-1
v_call: TRBV29-1
cdr3_aa: SVIQRQIPTEAF

j_call: .
v_call: TRBV5-1
cdr3_aa: ASSLGTSGGDEQF

j_call: TRBJ2-2
v_call: TRBV12-3/TRBV12-4
cdr3_aa: ASRRQVIYTGEPF

j_call: TRBJ1-4
v_call: TRBV15
cdr3_aa: ATSRGLQAAARGLF

j_call: TRBJ2-1
v_call: TRBV18
cdr3_aa: ASSPKGGYEQF

j_call: TRBJ1-4
v_call: TRBV29-1
cdr3_aa: SVEVSGTGSTNEKLF

j_call: TRBJ1-5
v_call: TRBV20-1
cdr3_aa: SASQTDSNQPQH

j_call: TRBJ2-1
v_call: TRBV28
cdr3_aa: ASSFHQLGSYNEQF

j_call: TRBJ2-6
v_call: TRBV29-1
cdr3_aa: STSGTGGTGANVLT

j_call: TRBJ2-2
v_call: TRBV2
cdr3_aa: ASSAPGGLTGELF

j_call: TRBJ2-7
v_call: TRBV20-1
cdr3_aa: SARVVGFAYEQY

j_call: TRBJ2-1
v_call: TRBV12-3/TRBV12-4
cdr3_aa: ASYTRAGNNEQF

j_call: TRBJ2-3
v_call: TRBV9
cdr3_aa: ASSVGGLGGDTQY

j_call: TRBJ2-7
v_call: TRBV9
cdr3_aa: ASSVGLAALYEQY

j_call: TRBJ2-1
v_call: TRBV7-2
cdr3_aa: ASSKRDRVYNEQF

j_call: .
v_call: TRBV7-2
cdr3_aa: ASSLRFSSAEQY

j_call: TRBJ2-5
v_call: TRBV11-2
cdr3_aa: ASSLEADRETQY

j_call: .
v_call: TRBV2
cdr3_aa: ASSALNQGTSPYEQY

j_call: TRBJ2-3
v_call: TRBV11-2
cdr3_aa: ASSASAGTGYDTQY

j_call: TRBJ2-7
v_call: TRBV28
cdr3_aa: ASSLRSGSPDEQY

j_call: TRBJ2-5
v_call: TRBV9
cdr3_aa: ASSPSMVNQETQY

j_call: TRBJ1-5
v_call: TRBV7-2
cdr3_aa: ASSLSRNQPQH

j_call: TRBJ2-7
v_call: TRBV6-5
cdr3_aa: ASRQGTYEQY

j_call: TRBJ2-1
v_call: TRBV7-9
cdr3_aa: ASSLYSSVGDEQF

j_call: TRBJ2-7
v_call: TRBV10-3
cdr3_aa: AISESGRADGVYEQY

j_call: TRBJ1-2
v_call: TRBV20-1
cdr3_aa: SAARSVNGYT

j_call: TRBJ2-1
v_call: TRBV6-2/TRBV6-3
cdr3_aa: ASSYDPINEQF

j_call: TRBJ1-4
v_call: TRBV6-5
cdr3_aa: ASSHDSLQLF

j_call: TRBJ2-5
v_call: TRBV6-5
cdr3_aa: ASRGWGDETQY